This T cell receptor beta chain stems from a study of OX40 agonist ivuxolimab in advanced cancers. Across the whole study: Patients were given ivuxolimab, an antibody that agonizes OX40 (CD134). Patients assigned to dose escalation were diagnosed with hepatocellular carcinoma, melanoma, renal cell or head and neck cancer. In three patients, partial responses were observed, one with hepatocellular carcinoma and two with cutaneous melanoma. Study results and caveats: Also present in some nonresponders was a low level of normalized T-cell clonal expansion.

Libraries were prepared by immunoSEQ multiplex PCR; TCRdb keeps only in-frame clonotypes and omits some of them. The repertoire has about 58,000 clones, about 81% of them found once; the top ten carry more than 0.65%. V lost 1 base, J lost 3 bases, and 5 bases stayed unmatched. CDR3 length equals 16 residues. In germline, CDR1 is SGHDT, CDR2 YYEEEE. For this clone: What it binds is not known.

The receptor was isolated from an adult with an advanced solid tumor such as melanoma, head and neck, liver or kidney cancer. The chain has TRBV5-6 and TRBJ2-4, with 9 bases lining up with TRBD1. The specimen comprised CD4+ or CD8+ T cells sorted from blood, sampled in a trial of the OX40 agonist ivuxolimab. The CDR3 coding sequence is TGTGCCAGCAGCTTGAAGGGACAGGGCCACAAAAACATTCAGTACTTC. It encodes CASSLKGQGHKNIQYF.